This T cell receptor (beta chain) appears in the sequencing data of a study of CXCR3-negative and CXCR3-positive naive CD8 T cells. Whole-study results and caveats: Naive CXCR3-positive and CXCR3-negative cells shared similar TRBV-TRBJ usage, unlike memory cells.

A CD45RO-CCR7+CD27+CD95- phenotype identified naive CD8+ T cells. Preparation of TRB cDNA libraries relied on 5' RACE carrying UMI labels. TCRdb re-called the 5' RACE reads, yielding one record per CDR3 amino acid sequence without DNA. This specimen shows approximately 83,000 distinct CDR3 sequences; the ten leading clones hold approximately 1.5%. Details on this clonotype: Its target is unknown.

Germline loops: CDR1 SQVTM, CDR2 ANQGSEA. The CDR3 spans 12 residues. The chain couples TRBV29-1 to TRBJ2-7. The sample consisted of naive CXCR3- CD8+ T cells from blood. Subset denoted: CD45RO-CCR7+CD27+CD95- naive CD8+ T cells lacking CXCR3 (TNR3-). The sequence came from a human donor in good health. Some clones in this sample may be carry-over from other donors' samples. This chain's CDR3 is CSVVWPDYEQYF.